A selection of T cell receptor beta chains follows, all from one sample in a study of blood T cell repertoires in COVID-19. Generated by immunoSEQ multiplex PCR, the TCRdb table keeps only in-frame clones and is missing some. The data contain about 360,000 clones, 70% to 90% of them singletons. The sequenced sample was PBMCs or T cells enriched from blood (not recorded which). The receptors were sampled from a man aged 35 to 55 in a cohort exposed to, infected with or recovered from COVID-19 (not recorded which). Each CDR3 is given without its conserved first and last residue. D genes are given only for firm matches. A clone size is listed for some rows: how often the clone was seen (once, few, many), or a class if it is expanded.

few	TRBV7-8	TRBJ2-5	TRBD2	ASSFGTSLETQY
NA	TRBV20-1	TRBJ1-5	NA	SASQGDNQPQH
NA	TRBV28	TRBJ2-7	TRBD2	ESSGSNYEQY
few	TRBV5-1	TRBJ1-4	NA	ASSLEGANEKLF
NA	TRBV7-7	TRBJ2-5	NA	ASSLNPGGMEETQY
NA	TRBV3-1/TRBV3-2	TRBJ2-5	NA	ASSQAQALETQY
NA	TRBV23-1	TRBJ2-5	NA	ASSQWVGREGETQY
NA	TRBV6-5	TRBJ2-3	TRBD1	ASSPRQGATDTQY
NA	TRBV7-9	TRBJ1-2	NA	ASSLAPSQRHYGYT
NA	TRBV5-1	TRBJ2-7	NA	ASSATGPIYEQY
NA	TRBV19	TRBJ1-3	NA	ASALDFERLSGNTIY
NA	TRBV5-4	TRBJ1-6	TRBD1	ASSFGQGMYTSPLH
NA	TRBV10-1	TRBJ2-7	TRBD2	ASSPYGTSDTDEQY
NA	TRBV5-1	TRBJ1-6	NA	ASSPTPGQNSPLH
NA	TRBV19	TRBJ1-4	NA	ASSRRDIGATNEKLF
NA	TRBV7-8	TRBJ2-7	NA	ASSLATPRVGYEQY
NA	TRBV7-9	TRBJ1-4	TRBD1	ASSVGQGNQEKLF
NA	TRBV7-9	TRBJ2-1	TRBD1	ASSSGQGADNEQF
NA	TRBV6-5	TRBJ1-2	NA	ASFRGGNYGYT
NA	TRBV19	TRBJ1-2	NA	ASSPETLHGYT
NA	TRBV5-1	TRBJ2-7	TRBD2	ASSLLAGTPEQY
NA	TRBV28	TRBJ2-7	NA	ASSTPAQGPTYEQY
NA	TRBV21-1	TRBJ2-3	NA	ASSSGSPTDTQY
NA	TRBV6-5	TRBJ2-7	NA	ASPRPEQY